This T cell receptor beta chain was observed in a study of spatial heterogeneity in lung cancer. Study as a whole: Each time, sequencing found more beta-chain sequences than alpha-chain sequences. The average count in raw reads for each unique TCR and UMI combination exceeded eight appearances.

TCRdb re-called the 5' RACE reads with MiXCR, one entry per CDR3 protein. Found here are 35,000 to 45,000 distinct CDR3 sequences, about 7.9% of them singletons; the top ten hold approximately 8.8%. Germline values: CDR1 LNHDA, CDR2 SQIVND (reference sequence). The junction had 6 bases not matched to a gene; V was cut back by 5 bases and J by 1 base. The CDR3 is 16 amino acids. This clonotype was counted only a few times. Indicated time point: blood at routine non-recurrence follow-up after resection. Frozen PBMC, nontumor lung or tumor provided whole RNA, which was sequenced unsorted. Sequenced material: PBMCs, taken at follow-up. This chain connects TRBV19 to TRBJ2-3; 10 bases fit TRBD2. The origin of this receptor is a male donor with early-stage non-small cell lung cancer. The DNA for the CDR3 is TGTGCCAGTAGTCTCAGCGGGGGGGCCCGCACAGATACGCAGTATTTT. It is translated as CASSLSGGARTDTQYF.